The T cell receptor (beta chain) described here comes from a study of T-cell memory formation after mild COVID-19. This clonotype was seen ten or more times. Its antigen is unknown. V lost 0 bases and J lost 6; bases outside the gene matches: 7. CDR3 size: 15 residues. The germline V gene encodes CDR1 SGHRS and CDR2 YFSETQ. Study-level findings and limits: For contracting clones, CD4+ ones sat mainly in CM and EM, CD8+ in EMRA.

One entry per CDR3 protein, called by TCRdb with MiXCR from the 5' RACE reads. The sample lists about 180,000 distinct CDR3 sequences, around 18% occurring once. Sequenced sample: PBMCs or a T cell subset sorted from them (not recorded which). The sequence derives from a man aged 18 to 30 who had mild COVID-19 (a few samples of this study predate the infection). Cell type and time point are not known. The chain uses TRBV5-1 and TRBJ2-7, with 9 bases fitting TRBD1. CDR3 nucleotides: TGCGCCAGCAGCTTGGCCGTGGACAGGGGTTTCGAGCAGTACTTC. It specifies CASSLAVDRGFEQYF.